Here is one T cell receptor beta chain with its context. The antigen remains unidentified. Looked up from germline, CDR1 is MNHNY and CDR2 is SVGAGI (reference sequence). CDR3 length equals 12 residues. Trimming cost V 8 bases and J 8 bases, with 13 bases left between them. This sample stems from a study of graft-versus-host responses after intestinal transplantation. Study-wide background: Multivisceral, liver-intestinal, or isolated intestinal grafts were transplanted into recipients. Among the recipients, all got anti-thymocyte globulin induction and then tacrolimus and steroids for roughly three years. Study-wide findings and caveats: Investigators detected GvH clones in recipient marrow, with some emerging earlier in ileum or blood. Allografts carried high graft-versus-host to host-versus-graft clonal ratios in patients having graft-donor T cell macrochimerism.

Here immunoSEQ multiplex PCR was the method, and the copy in TCRdb shows in-frame clones only, minus some. Of more than 65,000 clones in the sample, 85% to 90% were seen once. This TCR came from a human donor who received an intestinal transplant. This chain connects TRBV6-6 to TRBJ1-3; D may be TRBD1 (5 bases). This sample comprised unstimulated CD4+ T cells sorted from spleen or lymph node cells, obtained before intestinal transplant. The CDR3 region has the DNA TGTGCCAGCGCGGGGGGGGGATACACCATATATTTT. Its protein is CASAGGGYTIYF.